This is a list of T cell receptor beta chains from one sample in a study of CD8+ T cells in alopecia areata. The data were produced by immunoSEQ multiplex PCR, yet TCRdb's version contains in-frame clones alone and is incomplete. Of about 140,000 clones listed, roughly 80% are singletons. Sequencing used CD8+ T cells sorted from blood, obtained at week 4, from a patient treated with tofacitinib. These receptors were taken from a human donor with alopecia areata. Each CDR3 is given with its conserved first and last residue. D genes are given only for firm matches. Size values are once, few and many counts, or a class for expanded clones, and some rows have none.

j_call: TRBJ2-2; clone_size: -; d_call: -; v_call: TRBV27; cdr3_aa: CASSSFRGIVELFF; cdr3_nt: TGTGCCAGCAGTTCCTTTCGCGGGATCGTCGAGCTGTTTTTT
j_call: TRBJ2-2; clone_size: once; d_call: -; v_call: TRBV6-5; cdr3_aa: CASSPLAGGTGELFF; cdr3_nt: TGTGCCAGCAGCCCACTCGCGGGCGGTACCGGGGAGCTGTTTTTT
j_call: TRBJ2-3; clone_size: -; d_call: TRBD2; v_call: TRBV4-3; cdr3_aa: CASSQSGTSGSDTQYF; cdr3_nt: TGCGCCAGCAGCCAATCCGGGACTAGCGGTTCAGATACGCAGTATTTT
j_call: TRBJ2-5; clone_size: -; d_call: -; v_call: TRBV7-9; cdr3_aa: CASPGRGDSRSQYF; cdr3_nt: TGTGCCAGCCCCGGGCGGGGGGACAGCAGATCCCAGTACTTC
j_call: TRBJ2-7; clone_size: -; d_call: TRBD1; v_call: TRBV13; cdr3_aa: CASSPGQGDEQYF; cdr3_nt: TGTGCCAGCAGCCCGGGACAGGGCGACGAGCAGTACTTC
j_call: TRBJ2-1; clone_size: -; d_call: -; v_call: TRBV4-3; cdr3_aa: CASSQDWVPGGRYNEQFF; cdr3_nt: TGCGCCAGCAGCCAAGATTGGGTCCCCGGGGGGCGCTACAATGAGCAGTTCTTC
j_call: TRBJ2-1; clone_size: -; d_call: TRBD1; v_call: TRBV4-1; cdr3_aa: CASSQATGLAHEQFF; cdr3_nt: TGCGCCAGCAGCCAAGCGACAGGGTTAGCGCATGAGCAGTTCTTC
j_call: TRBJ1-1; clone_size: -; d_call: -; v_call: TRBV7-2; cdr3_aa: CASSLRYQSLTEAFF; cdr3_nt: TGTGCCAGCAGCTTAAGATATCAGTCCTTGACCGAAGCTTTCTTT
j_call: TRBJ2-6; clone_size: -; d_call: -; v_call: TRBV7-9; cdr3_aa: CASRLTGGANVLTF; cdr3_nt: TGTGCCAGCAGGCTGACGGGTGGGGCCAACGTCCTGACTTTC
j_call: TRBJ2-4; clone_size: -; d_call: -; v_call: TRBV7-9; cdr3_aa: CASSSGTGESVDIQYF; cdr3_nt: TGTGCCAGCAGCTCCGGGACCGGGGAGAGTGTGGACATTCAGTACTTC
j_call: TRBJ1-2; clone_size: -; d_call: -; v_call: TRBV7-9; cdr3_aa: CASSFAYGYTF; cdr3_nt: TGTGCCAGCAGCTTTGCTTATGGCTACACCTTC
j_call: TRBJ2-5; clone_size: -; d_call: TRBD2; v_call: TRBV7-9; cdr3_aa: CASSSGLAGGHQETQYF; cdr3_nt: TGTGCCAGCAGCTCAGGACTAGCGGGGGGGCACCAAGAGACCCAGTACTTC
j_call: TRBJ2-5; clone_size: -; d_call: TRBD1; v_call: TRBV5-1; cdr3_aa: CASSSRQGTQETQYF; cdr3_nt: TGCGCCAGCAGCTCCCGACAGGGGACCCAAGAGACCCAGTACTTC
j_call: TRBJ2-3; clone_size: -; d_call: -; v_call: TRBV15; cdr3_aa: CATSRGPGLADTQYF; cdr3_nt: TGTGCCACCAGTCGGGGCCCAGGGTTGGCAGATACGCAGTATTTT
j_call: TRBJ2-3; clone_size: -; d_call: -; v_call: TRBV5-6; cdr3_aa: CASSYPPGDTQYF; cdr3_nt: TGTGCCAGCAGCTACCCCCCTGGGGATACGCAGTATTTT
j_call: TRBJ2-1; clone_size: few; d_call: TRBD1; v_call: TRBV6-1; cdr3_aa: CASRGQSSYNEQFF; cdr3_nt: TGTGCCAGCAGGGGACAGAGCTCCTACAATGAGCAGTTCTTC
j_call: TRBJ2-7; clone_size: -; d_call: TRBD2; v_call: TRBV10-3; cdr3_aa: CAISEGTTLVDEQYF; cdr3_nt: TGTGCCATCAGTGAGGGGACTACGTTGGTAGACGAGCAGTACTTC
j_call: TRBJ1-1; clone_size: -; d_call: TRBD1; v_call: TRBV5-1; cdr3_aa: CASSSGDRVTEAFF; cdr3_nt: TGCGCCAGCAGCTCGGGGGACAGGGTGACTGAAGCTTTCTTT
j_call: TRBJ2-7; clone_size: -; d_call: -; v_call: TRBV2; cdr3_aa: CASSPPSSYEQYF; cdr3_nt: TGTGCCAGCAGCCCCCCCAGCTCCTACGAGCAGTACTTC
j_call: TRBJ2-3; clone_size: once; d_call: -; v_call: TRBV28; cdr3_aa: CASAFRPPPSGTQYF; cdr3_nt: TGTGCCAGCGCCTTTAGGCCCCCACCTTCCGGTACGCAGTATTTT
j_call: TRBJ2-1; clone_size: -; d_call: -; v_call: TRBV7-2; cdr3_aa: CASSPNDLSSYNEQFF; cdr3_nt: TGTGCCAGCAGTCCTAACGACCTGAGCTCCTACAATGAGCAGTTCTTC
j_call: TRBJ1-2; clone_size: -; d_call: -; v_call: TRBV4-1; cdr3_aa: CASGHLLEGYTF; cdr3_nt: TGCGCCAGCGGGCACCTTCTTGAGGGCTACACCTTC
j_call: TRBJ1-5; clone_size: once; d_call: TRBD1; v_call: TRBV2; cdr3_aa: CASSLTGMGNQPQHF; cdr3_nt: TGTGCCAGCAGTCTGACAGGGATGGGCAATCAGCCCCAGCATTTT
j_call: TRBJ1-3; clone_size: -; d_call: -; v_call: TRBV4-3; cdr3_aa: CASSPGASSGNTIYF; cdr3_nt: TGCGCCAGCAGCCCTGGGGCCTCCTCTGGAAACACCATATATTTT
j_call: TRBJ1-4; clone_size: -; d_call: TRBD1; v_call: TRBV27; cdr3_aa: CASSPTPGQGAFEKLFF; cdr3_nt: TGTGCCAGCAGTCCAACGCCGGGACAGGGGGCGTTTGAAAAACTGTTTTTT
j_call: TRBJ2-7; clone_size: -; d_call: -; v_call: TRBV14; cdr3_aa: CASSQVYEQYF; cdr3_nt: TGTGCCAGCAGCCAAGTCTACGAGCAGTACTTC
j_call: TRBJ2-3; clone_size: -; d_call: TRBD1; v_call: TRBV28; cdr3_aa: CASSSPDRAQYF; cdr3_nt: TGTGCCAGCAGTTCTCCGGACAGGGCGCAGTATTTT
j_call: TRBJ1-1; clone_size: -; d_call: -; v_call: TRBV5-1; cdr3_aa: CASSWTLGTTEAFF; cdr3_nt: TGCGCCAGCAGCTGGACCCTGGGGACCACTGAAGCTTTCTTT
j_call: TRBJ2-4; clone_size: few; d_call: -; v_call: TRBV5-6; cdr3_aa: CASSLEAGSAKNIQYF; cdr3_nt: TGTGCCAGCAGCTTGGAAGCGGGCTCAGCCAAAAACATTCAGTACTTC
j_call: TRBJ2-3; clone_size: -; d_call: TRBD2; v_call: TRBV29-1; cdr3_aa: CSVVSLAEDTQYF; cdr3_nt: TGCAGCGTTGTCTCGCTAGCGGAAGATACGCAGTATTTT
j_call: TRBJ2-3; clone_size: -; d_call: -; v_call: TRBV6-6; cdr3_aa: CASSYSTQFSDTQYF; cdr3_nt: TGTGCCAGCAGTTACTCGACACAGTTCTCAGATACGCAGTATTTT
j_call: TRBJ2-2; clone_size: -; d_call: -; v_call: TRBV5-1; cdr3_aa: CASSRDSANTGELFF; cdr3_nt: TGCGCCAGCAGCAGGGACTCCGCGAACACCGGGGAGCTGTTTTTT
j_call: TRBJ2-1; clone_size: -; d_call: -; v_call: TRBV7-2; cdr3_aa: CASSPGRAYNEQFF; cdr3_nt: TGTGCCAGCAGCCCCGGTCGGGCCTACAATGAGCAGTTCTTC
j_call: TRBJ2-1; clone_size: -; d_call: -; v_call: TRBV11-2; cdr3_aa: CASSQGVAGRYNEQFF; cdr3_nt: TGTGCCAGCAGCCAGGGGGTAGCGGGGCGTTACAATGAGCAGTTCTTC
j_call: TRBJ2-7; clone_size: -; d_call: TRBD2; v_call: TRBV7-2; cdr3_aa: CASSFGTSRYEQYF; cdr3_nt: TGTGCCAGCAGCTTCGGGACTAGTCGCTACGAGCAGTACTTC
j_call: TRBJ2-5; clone_size: -; d_call: -; v_call: TRBV6-5; cdr3_aa: CASGKQETQYF; cdr3_nt: TGTGCCAGCGGGAAGCAAGAGACCCAGTACTTC
j_call: TRBJ1-6; clone_size: -; d_call: -; v_call: TRBV28; cdr3_aa: CASSLSGGLNSPLHF; cdr3_nt: TGTGCCAGCAGTTTAAGTGGGGGGCTGAATTCACCCCTCCACTTT